Presented here are 23 T cell receptor beta chains from one specimen sequenced in a study of low-dose radiotherapy and immunotherapy resistance in tumors. Primers used for first-strand cDNA, a TRAV- and TRBV-specific set, covered both alpha and beta chains. The TCRs were subjected to amplification over around 19 PCR cycles employing a constant-region primer in conjunction with a V-primer adapter. In TCRdb, the reads were re-called with MiXCR into one record per CDR3 protein. The profile covers tens of thousands of distinct CDR3 sequences, with roughly a sixth appearing a single time and roughly 3% taken by the ten largest. Sample time point: before trial treatment. The specimen comprised PBMCs, sampled before treatment. The receptors stem from a male donor with prostate cancer.

This clonotype was seen ten or more times. The chain is built from TRBV9 and TRBJ1-6; D is uncertain. Trimming shortened V by 2 bases and J by 7 bases, and 7 bases separated the two germline ends. The CDR3 length is 13 residues. The germline V gene encodes CDR1 SGDLS and CDR2 YYNGEE. CDR3 in DNA: TGTGCCAGCAGCGTGGGGTCAAATTCACCCCTCCACTTT. Protein: CASSVGSNSPLHF.

This clonotype was seen at least ten times. This chain connects TRBV5-1 to TRBJ2-5; no clear D. The CDR3 runs 14 residues. V dropped 5 bases and J dropped 5 bases, with 16 bases sitting between them. Germline assignment: CDR1 SGHRS and CDR2 YFSETQ. CDR3 in amino acids: CASSLGILRETQYF. Here the CDR3 DNA reads TGCGCCAGCAGTTTAGGAATACTGAGGGAGACCCAGTACTTC.

As to this clonotype: A far more abundant clone sits one base away, making this likely a read error. The J gene is TRBJ1-2, the V gene TRBV7-9; D gene unclear. Trimming removed 7 bases from V and 4 bases from J, with 19 bases in between. There are 15 residues in the CDR3. In germline, CDR1 is SEHNR, CDR2 FQNEAQ (reference sequence). Here the CDR3 DNA reads TGTGCCAGCACCCCAGCGTCTACAAAGGGCTATGGCTACACCTTC. This sequence encodes CASTPASTKGYGYTF.

The J gene is TRBJ2-7, the V gene TRBV5-1; D uncertain. CDR3 length: 13 residues. V was clipped by 3 bases and J by 3 bases, with 10 bases between them. Germline V gene sequence: CDR1 SGHRS, CDR2 YFSETQ. The CDR3 nucleotides read TGCGCCAGCAGCTGGACCCCGGGCTACGAGCAGTACTTC. Residues: CASSWTPGYEQYF.

There are many counts of this clonotype. The chain has TRBV29-1 and TRBJ1-4, with D hard to call. V was trimmed by 7 bases and J by 7 bases, leaving 16 bases between them. Germline V CDR1 and CDR2: SQVTM, ANQGSEA. The CDR3 sequence is 13 residues long. This CDR3 reads CSGARTEGEKLFF. CDR3 in DNA: TGCAGCGGCGCCCGGACCGAGGGTGAAAAACTGTTTTTT.

V gene TRBV20-1 combines with J gene TRBJ1-2; D gene ambiguous. V was pared by 3 bases and J by 0 bases, with 8 bases between. Per germline, CDR1 DFQATT and CDR2 SNEGSKA (reference sequence). The length of the CDR3 is 13 residues. CDR3 loop: CSASRPTNYGYTF. CDR3 bases: TGCAGTGCTAGCAGGCCGACTAACTATGGCTACACCTTC.

There are many counts of this clonotype. This chain uses TRBV6-2 or TRBV6-3 with TRBJ1-4; no reliable D call. CDR3 length: 15 amino acids. V lost 2 bases and J 9 bases, leaving 16 bases between the germline ends. Germline CDR1 is MNHEY and CDR2 is SVGEGT. The CDR3 DNA follows: TGTGCCAGCAGTTACACCCCCGCGAGCGAGAAAAAACTGTTTTTT. This encodes CASSYTPASEKKLFF.

This clonotype came up many times. V and J are TRBV20-1 and TRBJ2-1, with 8 bases that match TRBD2. Losses at the gene ends were 3 bases for V and 8 bases for J; bases not matched to a gene: 9. Germline V CDR1 and CDR2: DFQATT, SNEGSKA (reference sequence). CDR3 size: 14 residues. CDR3 nucleotide sequence: TGCAGTGCTAGTAGGCGGGGGGCCAACCATGAGCAGTTCTTC. It encodes CSASRRGANHEQFF.

At least ten counts were recorded for this clonotype. The chain has TRBV6-2 or TRBV6-3 and TRBJ2-5, with D perhaps assigned TRBD1 or TRBD2 (5 bases each). Trimming cost V 6 bases and J 7 bases, with 12 bases left between them. The germline V gene has CDR1 MNHEY and CDR2 SVGEGT. The CDR3 is 12 amino acids. The chain's CDR3 is CASSSDSGTQYF. The CDR3 DNA is TGTGCCAGCAGCAGTGACAGCGGGACCCAGTACTTC.

There are many counts of this clonotype. The chain combines TRBV12-3 or TRBV12-4 with TRBJ2-3; D unclear. V dropped 6 bases and J dropped 2 bases, with 6 bases sitting between them. The CDR3 contains 12 residues. Here the CDR3 reads CASSSVTDTQYF. The CDR3 region has the DNA TGTGCCAGCAGCTCTGTCACAGATACGCAGTATTTT.

This clonotype was counted many times. The V gene is TRBV30, the J gene TRBJ1-2; no clear D. The germline CDR1 and CDR2 sequences are GTSNPN and SVGIG (reference sequence). The CDR3 loop spans 12 amino acids. V lost 2 bases, J lost 8 bases, and 12 bases lay in between. The CDR3 bases are TGTGCCTGGAGTCGGCCGGTGAGGGGCTACACCTTC. Translation: CAWSRPVRGYTF.

This clonotype was found many times. The chain combines TRBV12-3 or TRBV12-4 with TRBJ2-3, with D hard to call. CDR3 length: 12 amino acids. The V end lost 8 bases, the J end lost 7 bases, and 13 bases lay between the germline ends. CDR3 loop: CASQQPPNTQYF. CDR3 sequence (DNA): TGTGCCAGCCAGCAGCCCCCAAATACGCAGTATTTT.

Many counts were recorded for this clonotype. This chain links TRBV7-2 with TRBJ2-4; the match to TRBD1 covers 7 bases. There are 13 residues in the CDR3. With V trimmed by 10 bases and J by 5 bases, 8 bases remained unmatched. Germline lookup yields CDR1 SGHTA and CDR2 FQGNSA. CDR3 in DNA: TGTGCCACCTCTACAGGGGTTGAAAACATTCAGTACTTC. Its protein product is CATSTGVENIQYF.

This clonotype has at least ten counts. V and J are TRBV21-1 and TRBJ1-4; the table's D call TRBD1 went unverified against the DNA. TRBV21-1 is a pseudogene segment. The CDR3 covers 15 residues. CDR3 DNA: TGTGCCAGCAGCACCCGGGACAGAAATAATGAAAAACTGTTTTTT. As protein: CASSTRDRNNEKLFF.

This clonotype was observed many times. The rearrangement links TRBV7-6 to TRBJ2-2; D unresolved. Germline loops: CDR1 SGHVS, CDR2 FNYEAQ. The CDR3 totals 16 residues. Trimming shortened V by 2 bases and J by 0 bases, and 10 bases separated the two germline ends. The CDR3 DNA is TGTGCCAGCAGCTTAAGCCACAGCACGAACACCGGGGAGCTGTTTTTT. It encodes CASSLSHSTNTGELFF.

This clonotype was recorded at least ten times. V and J are TRBV30 and TRBJ2-5, with 9 bases aligning to TRBD1. This CDR3 has 15 amino acids. Looked up from germline, CDR1 is GTSNPN and CDR2 is SVGIG (reference sequence). V gave up 7 bases and J gave up 7 bases; unmatched junction bases: 16. The CDR3 protein is CASGPPGQGVGTQYF. DNA of the CDR3: TGTGCCTCCGGACCTCCGGGACAGGGTGTCGGGACCCAGTACTTC.

This clonotype was counted only a few times. The chain couples TRBV5-4 to TRBJ2-1; the D gene is possibly TRBD2 (6 bases). Germline CDR1 SGHNT, CDR2 YYREEE (reference sequence). CDR3 length equals 16 residues. The germline V and J ends were trimmed by 0 bases and 0 bases, with 10 bases remaining between them. CDR3 DNA sequence: TGTGCCAGCAGCTTGGTGGGGGGTCTCTCCTACAATGAGCAGTTCTTC. Translation gives CASSLVGGLSYNEQFF.

In its sample, this clonotype was seen many times. The CDR3 DNA reads TGTGCCAGCAGCTTGGATCGGGGGCCCCAGCATTTT. Its protein is CASSLDRGPQHF. The chain combines TRBV5-5 with TRBJ1-5, with no clear D. This CDR3 spans 12 amino acids. Per germline, CDR1 SGHKS and CDR2 YYEKEE (reference sequence). V lost 0 bases to trimming and J lost 9 bases, with 7 bases between them.

This clonotype has at least ten counts. The J gene is TRBJ1-2, the V gene TRBV19; TRBD1 matches at 7 bases. The germline gives CDR1 LNHDA, CDR2 SQIVND (reference sequence). The CDR3 runs to 15 residues. Unmatched junction bases numbered 13, after V lost 6 bases and J lost 6 bases. The CDR3 sequence: CASRPTTGQEDGYTF. In nucleotides, the CDR3 is TGTGCCAGTAGGCCAACGACAGGGCAGGAGGATGGCTACACCTTC.

This clonotype was detected ten times or more. The V gene is TRBV11-2, the J gene TRBJ2-5; TRBD2 agrees at 9 bases. V lost 5 bases, J lost 4 bases, and 11 bases stayed unmatched. CDR1 SGHAT and CDR2 FQNNGV come from the germline V gene. The CDR3 runs 16 residues. For the CDR3, the DNA is TGTGCCAGCAGCCCCTCCTTAGGCGGGGGGGCAGAGACCCAGTACTTC. This codes for CASSPSLGGGAETQYF.

This clonotype was recorded many times. The chain employs TRBV3-1 and TRBJ1-1; D is perhaps TRBD1 (5 bases). The germline CDR1 and CDR2 sequences are LGHDT and YNNKEL (reference sequence). The CDR3 is 14 residues long. Trimming pared 0 bases from V and 8 bases from J, leaving 13 bases between. The CDR3 DNA is TGTGCCAGCAGCCAAGATTGGGGGGGAAGAGAAGCTTTCTTT. Translated: CASSQDWGGREAFF.

This clonotype was seen many times. This rearrangement joins TRBV7-9 to TRBJ2-3; no clear D. The CDR3 spans 13 residues. Germline V CDR1 and CDR2: SEHNR, FQNEAQ (reference sequence). V lost 3 bases to trimming and J lost 2 bases, with 6 bases between them. The CDR3 sequence: CASSFPSTDTQYF. In nucleotides, the CDR3 is TGTGCCAGCAGCTTTCCCTCCACAGATACGCAGTATTTT.

The sample holds many counts of this clonotype. The rearrangement uses TRBV7-3 and TRBJ2-3; a weak D match, TRBD2 (5 bases). The CDR3 has 14 residues. The V and J ends lost 2 bases and 2 bases respectively, with 8 bases between them. Germline-derived CDR1 and CDR2 are SGHTA and FQGTGA. CDR3 nucleotide sequence: TGTGCCAGCAGCTTAGCCGGGAACACAGATACGCAGTATTTT. It codes for CASSLAGNTDTQYF.